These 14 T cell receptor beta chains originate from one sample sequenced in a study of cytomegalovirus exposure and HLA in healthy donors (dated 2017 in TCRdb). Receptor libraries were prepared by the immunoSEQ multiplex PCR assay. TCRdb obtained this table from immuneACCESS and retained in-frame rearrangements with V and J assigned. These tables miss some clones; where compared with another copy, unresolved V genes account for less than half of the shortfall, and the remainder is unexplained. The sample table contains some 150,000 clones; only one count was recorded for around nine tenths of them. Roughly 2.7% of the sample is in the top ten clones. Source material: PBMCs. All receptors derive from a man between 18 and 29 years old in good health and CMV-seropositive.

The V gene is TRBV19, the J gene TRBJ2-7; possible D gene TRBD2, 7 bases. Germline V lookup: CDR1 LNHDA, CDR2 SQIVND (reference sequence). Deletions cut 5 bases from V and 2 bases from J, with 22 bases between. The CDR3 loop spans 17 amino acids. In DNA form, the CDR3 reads TGTGCCAGTAGTTCCCCAAGGGGGGGGAACCCTCCCTACGAGCAGTACTTC. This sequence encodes CASSSPRGGNPPYEQYF.

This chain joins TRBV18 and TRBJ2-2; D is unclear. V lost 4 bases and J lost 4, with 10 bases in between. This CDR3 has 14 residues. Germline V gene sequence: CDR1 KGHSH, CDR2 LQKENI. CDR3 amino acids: CASSRSSGTGELFF. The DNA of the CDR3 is TGTGCCAGCTCACGGTCGTCAGGCACCGGGGAGCTGTTTTTT.

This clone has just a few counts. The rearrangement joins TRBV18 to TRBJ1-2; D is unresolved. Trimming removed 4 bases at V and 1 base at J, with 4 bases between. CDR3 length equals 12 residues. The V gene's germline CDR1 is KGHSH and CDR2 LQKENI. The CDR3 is CASSRLNYGYTF. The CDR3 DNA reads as TGTGCCAGCTCACGACTTAACTATGGCTACACCTTC.

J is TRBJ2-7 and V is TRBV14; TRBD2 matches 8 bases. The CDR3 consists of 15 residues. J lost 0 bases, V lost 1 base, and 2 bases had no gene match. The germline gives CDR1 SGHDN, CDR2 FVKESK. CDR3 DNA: TGTGCCAGCAGCCAAGTCGCGGGAGGCTCCTACGAGCAGTACTTC. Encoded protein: CASSQVAGGSYEQYF.

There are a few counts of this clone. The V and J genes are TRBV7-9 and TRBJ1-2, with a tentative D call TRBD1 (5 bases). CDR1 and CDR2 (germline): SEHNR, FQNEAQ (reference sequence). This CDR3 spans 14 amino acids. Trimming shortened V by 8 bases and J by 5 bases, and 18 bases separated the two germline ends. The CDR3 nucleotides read TGTGCCAGCGCAGTAGGTTCAGGGTGGTATGGCTACACCTTC. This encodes CASAVGSGWYGYTF.

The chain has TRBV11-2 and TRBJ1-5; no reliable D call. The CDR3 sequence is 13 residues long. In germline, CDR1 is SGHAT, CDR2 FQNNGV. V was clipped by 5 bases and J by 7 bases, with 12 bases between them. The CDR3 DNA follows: TGTGCCAGCAGCGCCGACCCGGGACAGCCCCAGCATTTT. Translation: CASSADPGQPQHF.

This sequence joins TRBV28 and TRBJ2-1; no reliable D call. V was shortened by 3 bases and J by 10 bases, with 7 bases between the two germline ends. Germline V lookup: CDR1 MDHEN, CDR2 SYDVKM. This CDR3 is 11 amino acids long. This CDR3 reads CASSFYEEQFF. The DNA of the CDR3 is TGTGCCAGCAGTTTTTATGAGGAGCAGTTCTTC.

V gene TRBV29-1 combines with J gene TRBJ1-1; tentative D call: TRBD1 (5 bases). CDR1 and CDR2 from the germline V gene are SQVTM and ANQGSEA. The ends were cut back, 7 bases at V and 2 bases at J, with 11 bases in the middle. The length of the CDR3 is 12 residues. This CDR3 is CSGHRGNTEAFF. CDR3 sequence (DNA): TGCAGCGGACATAGGGGCAACACTGAAGCTTTCTTT.

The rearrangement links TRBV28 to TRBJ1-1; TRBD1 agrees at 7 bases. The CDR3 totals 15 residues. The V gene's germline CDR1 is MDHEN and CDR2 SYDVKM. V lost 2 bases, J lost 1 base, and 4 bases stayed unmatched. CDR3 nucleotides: TGTGCCAGCAGTTTAGCCGGGACAGCGAACACTGAAGCTTTCTTT. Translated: CASSLAGTANTEAFF.

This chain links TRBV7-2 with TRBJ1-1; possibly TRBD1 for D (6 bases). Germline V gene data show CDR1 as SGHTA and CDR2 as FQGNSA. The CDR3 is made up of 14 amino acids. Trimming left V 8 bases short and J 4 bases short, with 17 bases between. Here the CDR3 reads CASGYGGRRTEAFF. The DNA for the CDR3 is TGTGCCAGCGGGTATGGGGGCAGGCGCACTGAAGCTTTCTTT.

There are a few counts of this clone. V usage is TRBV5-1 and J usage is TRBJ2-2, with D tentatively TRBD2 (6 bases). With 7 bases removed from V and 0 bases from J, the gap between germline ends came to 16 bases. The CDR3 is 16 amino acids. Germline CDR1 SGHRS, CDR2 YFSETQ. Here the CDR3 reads CASSYGGLSNTGELFF. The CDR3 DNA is TGCGCCAGCTCCTACGGGGGACTCTCGAACACCGGGGAGCTGTTTTTT. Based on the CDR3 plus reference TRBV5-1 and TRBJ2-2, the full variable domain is KAGVTQTPRYLIKTRGQQVTLSCSPISGHRSVSWYQQTPGQGLQFLFEYFSETQRNKGNFPGRFSGRQFSNSRSEMNVSTLELGDSALYLCASSYGGLSNTGELFFGEGSRLTVL.

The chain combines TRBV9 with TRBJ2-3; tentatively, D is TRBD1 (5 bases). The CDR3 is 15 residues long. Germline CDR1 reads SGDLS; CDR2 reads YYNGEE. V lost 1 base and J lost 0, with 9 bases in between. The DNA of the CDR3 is TGTGCCAGCAGCGTAAGGGGCGCTAGCACAGATACGCAGTATTTT. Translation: CASSVRGASTDTQYF.

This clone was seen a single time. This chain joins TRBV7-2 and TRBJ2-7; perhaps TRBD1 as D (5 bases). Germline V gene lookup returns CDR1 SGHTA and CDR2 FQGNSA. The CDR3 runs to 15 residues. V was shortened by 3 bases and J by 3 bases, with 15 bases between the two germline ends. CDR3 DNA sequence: TGTGCCAGCAGCTTGCCCAGAACCAGGGTCTACGAGCAGTACTTC. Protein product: CASSLPRTRVYEQYF.

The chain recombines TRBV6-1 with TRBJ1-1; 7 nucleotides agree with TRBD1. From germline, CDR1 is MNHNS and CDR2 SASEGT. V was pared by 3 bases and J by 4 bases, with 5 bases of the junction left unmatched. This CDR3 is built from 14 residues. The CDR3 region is CASSEVDRVTEAFF. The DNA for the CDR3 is TGTGCCAGCAGTGAGGTCGACAGGGTCACTGAAGCTTTCTTT.